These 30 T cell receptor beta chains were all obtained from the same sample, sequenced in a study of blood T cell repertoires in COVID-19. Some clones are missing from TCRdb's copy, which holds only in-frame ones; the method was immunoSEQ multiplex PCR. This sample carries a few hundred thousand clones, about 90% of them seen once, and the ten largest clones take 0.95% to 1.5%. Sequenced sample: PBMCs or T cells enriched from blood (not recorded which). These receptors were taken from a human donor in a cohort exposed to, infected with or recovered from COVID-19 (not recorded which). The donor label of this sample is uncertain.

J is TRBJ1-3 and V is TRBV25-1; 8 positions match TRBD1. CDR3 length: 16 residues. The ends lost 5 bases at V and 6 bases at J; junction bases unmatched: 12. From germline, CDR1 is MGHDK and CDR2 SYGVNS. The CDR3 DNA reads TGTGCCAGCAGTTCCCTAGACAGGGGCAAAATAAACACCATATATTTT. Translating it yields CASSSLDRGKINTIYF.

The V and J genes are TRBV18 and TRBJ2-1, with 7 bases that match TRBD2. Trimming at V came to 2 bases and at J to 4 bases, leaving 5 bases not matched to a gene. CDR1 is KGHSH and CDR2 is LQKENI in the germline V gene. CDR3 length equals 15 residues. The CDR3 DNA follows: TGTGCCAGCTCACCAGACGGGAGGATATACAATGAGCAGTTCTTC. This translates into CASSPDGRIYNEQFF.

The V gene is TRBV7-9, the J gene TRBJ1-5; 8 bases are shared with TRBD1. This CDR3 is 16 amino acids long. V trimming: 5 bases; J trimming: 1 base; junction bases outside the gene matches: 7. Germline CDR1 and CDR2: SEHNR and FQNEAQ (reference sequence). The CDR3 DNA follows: TGTGCCAGCAGCAACGGACAGGGAGACAGCAATCAGCCCCAGCATTTT. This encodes CASSNGQGDSNQPQHF.

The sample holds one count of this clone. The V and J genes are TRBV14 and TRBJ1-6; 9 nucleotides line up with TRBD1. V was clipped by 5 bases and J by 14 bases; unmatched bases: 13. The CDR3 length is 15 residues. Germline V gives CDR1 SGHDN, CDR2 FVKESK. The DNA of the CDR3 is TGTGCCAGCAGCTCCCGGGACAGGGTCCGGAGGACCCTCCACTTT. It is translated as CASSSRDRVRRTLHF.

The CDR3 spells CASSPRGGANEQFF. The CDR3 DNA reads TGTGCCAGCAGCCCCCGGGGGGGGGCCAATGAGCAGTTCTTC. V gene TRBV11-3 combines with J gene TRBJ2-1; 8 bases match TRBD2. The germline gives CDR1 SGHNT, CDR2 YENEEA. V shed 5 bases, J shed 6 bases, and the junction held 6 bases outside the gene matches. The length of the CDR3 is 14 residues.

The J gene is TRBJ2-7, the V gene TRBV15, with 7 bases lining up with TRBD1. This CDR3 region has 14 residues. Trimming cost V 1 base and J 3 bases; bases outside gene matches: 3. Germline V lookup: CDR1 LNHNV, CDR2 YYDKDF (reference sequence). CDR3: CATSRGQGNYEQYF. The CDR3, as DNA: TGTGCCACCAGCAGAGGACAGGGTAACTACGAGCAGTACTTC.

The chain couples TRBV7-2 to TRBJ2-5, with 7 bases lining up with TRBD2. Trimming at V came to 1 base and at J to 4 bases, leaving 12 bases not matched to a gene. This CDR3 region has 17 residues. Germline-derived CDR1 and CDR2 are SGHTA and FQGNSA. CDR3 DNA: TGTGCCAGCAGCTTAGATATCACTCTAGCGGTAGGAGAGACCCAGTACTTC. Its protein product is CASSLDITLAVGETQYF.

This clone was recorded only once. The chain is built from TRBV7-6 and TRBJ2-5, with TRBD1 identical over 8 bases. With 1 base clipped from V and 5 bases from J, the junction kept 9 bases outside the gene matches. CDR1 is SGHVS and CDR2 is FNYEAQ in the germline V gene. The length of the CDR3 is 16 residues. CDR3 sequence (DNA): TGTGCCAGCAGCTTAGGTTCTACAGGGGGTCCGGAGACCCAGTACTTC. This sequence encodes CASSLGSTGGPETQYF.

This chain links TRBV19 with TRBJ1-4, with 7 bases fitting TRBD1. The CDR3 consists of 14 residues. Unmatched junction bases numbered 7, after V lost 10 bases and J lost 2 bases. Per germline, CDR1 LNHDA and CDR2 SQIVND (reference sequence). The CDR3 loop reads CATDTGATNEKLFF. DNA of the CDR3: TGTGCCACCGATACAGGGGCCACTAATGAAAAACTGTTTTTT.

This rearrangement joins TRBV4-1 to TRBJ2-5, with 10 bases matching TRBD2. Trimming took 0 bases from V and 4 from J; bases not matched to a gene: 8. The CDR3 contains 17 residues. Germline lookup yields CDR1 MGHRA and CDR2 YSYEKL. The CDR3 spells CASSQDPPSGGRETQYF. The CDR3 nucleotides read TGCGCCAGCAGCCAAGATCCCCCTAGCGGGGGTCGAGAGACCCAGTACTTC.

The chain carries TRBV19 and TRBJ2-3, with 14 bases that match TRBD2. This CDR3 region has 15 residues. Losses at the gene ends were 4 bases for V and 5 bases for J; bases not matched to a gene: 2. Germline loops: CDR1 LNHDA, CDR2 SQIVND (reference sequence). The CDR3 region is CASSRLAGGQDTQYF. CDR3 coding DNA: TGTGCCAGTAGTAGACTAGCGGGGGGGCAAGATACGCAGTATTTT.

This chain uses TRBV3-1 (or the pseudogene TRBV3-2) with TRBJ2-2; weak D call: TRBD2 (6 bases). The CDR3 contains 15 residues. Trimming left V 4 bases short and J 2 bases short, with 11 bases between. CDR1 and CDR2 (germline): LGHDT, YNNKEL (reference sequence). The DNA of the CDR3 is TGTGCCAGCAGCCCCTTTAGCGGAAACACCGGGGAGCTGTTTTTT. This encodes CASSPFSGNTGELFF.

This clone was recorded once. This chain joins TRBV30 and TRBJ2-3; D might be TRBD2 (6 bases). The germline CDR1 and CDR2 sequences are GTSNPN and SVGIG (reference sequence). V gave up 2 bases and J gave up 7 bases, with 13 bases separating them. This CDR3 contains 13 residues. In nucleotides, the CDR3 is TGTGCCTGGAGTCGGGCCCGCGGGAATACGCAGTATTTT. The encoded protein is CAWSRARGNTQYF.

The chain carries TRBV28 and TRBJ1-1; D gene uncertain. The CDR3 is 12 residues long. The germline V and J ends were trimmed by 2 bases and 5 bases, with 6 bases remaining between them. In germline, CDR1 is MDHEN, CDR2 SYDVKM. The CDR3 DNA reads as TGTGCCAGCAGTTTAGTCAGGACTGAAGCTTTCTTT. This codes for CASSLVRTEAFF. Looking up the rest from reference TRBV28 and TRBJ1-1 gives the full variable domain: DVKVTQSSRYLVKRTGEKVFLECVQDMDHENMFWYRQDPGLGLRLIYFSYDVKMKEKGDIPEGYSVSREKKERFSLILESASTNQTSMYLCASSLVRTEAFFGQGTRLTVV.

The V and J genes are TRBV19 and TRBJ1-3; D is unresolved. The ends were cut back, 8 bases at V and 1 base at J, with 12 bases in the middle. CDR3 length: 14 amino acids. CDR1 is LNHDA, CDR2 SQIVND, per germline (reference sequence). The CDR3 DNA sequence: TGTGCCAGTGTTGCGGGGTCTTCTGGAAACACCATATATTTT. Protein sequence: CASVAGSSGNTIYF. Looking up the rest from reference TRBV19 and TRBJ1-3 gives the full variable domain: DGGITQSPKYLFRKEGQNVTLSCEQNLNHDAMYWYRQDPGQGLRLIYYSQIVNDFQKGDIAEGYSVSREKKESFPLTVTSAQKNPTAFYLCASVAGSSGNTIYFGEGSWLTVV.

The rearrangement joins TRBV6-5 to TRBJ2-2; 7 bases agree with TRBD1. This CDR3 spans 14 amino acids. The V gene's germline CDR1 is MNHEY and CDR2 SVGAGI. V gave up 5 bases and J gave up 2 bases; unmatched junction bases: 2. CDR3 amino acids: CASSTGVNTGELFF. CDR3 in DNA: TGTGCCAGCAGTACAGGGGTAAACACCGGGGAGCTGTTTTTT.

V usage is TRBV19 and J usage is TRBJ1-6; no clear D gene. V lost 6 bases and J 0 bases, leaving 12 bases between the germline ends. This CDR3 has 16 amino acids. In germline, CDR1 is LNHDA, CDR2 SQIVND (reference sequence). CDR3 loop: CASRGGKFSYNSPLHF. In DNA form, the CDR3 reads TGTGCCAGTAGAGGAGGGAAATTCTCCTATAATTCACCCCTCCACTTT.

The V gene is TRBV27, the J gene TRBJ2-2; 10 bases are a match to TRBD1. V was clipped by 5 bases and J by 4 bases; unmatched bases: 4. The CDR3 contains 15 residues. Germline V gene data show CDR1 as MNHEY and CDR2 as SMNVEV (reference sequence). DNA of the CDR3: TGTGCCAGCAGTCTACGACAGGGGGCCACCGGGGAGCTGTTTTTT. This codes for CASSLRQGATGELFF.

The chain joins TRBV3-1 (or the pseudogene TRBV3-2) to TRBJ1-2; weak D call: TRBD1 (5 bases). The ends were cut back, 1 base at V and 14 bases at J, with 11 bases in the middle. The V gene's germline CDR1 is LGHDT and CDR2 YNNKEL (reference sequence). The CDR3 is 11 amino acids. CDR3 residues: CASSQVREVTF. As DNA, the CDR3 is TGTGCCAGCAGCCAAGTCAGGGAGGTGACCTTC.

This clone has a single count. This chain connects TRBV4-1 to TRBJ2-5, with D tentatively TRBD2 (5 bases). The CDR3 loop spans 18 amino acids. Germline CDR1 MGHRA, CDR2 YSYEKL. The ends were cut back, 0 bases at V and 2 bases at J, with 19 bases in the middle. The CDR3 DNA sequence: TGCGCCAGCAGCCAAGATCTTTGGTCGGGGTTGGTACAAGAGACCCAGTACTTC. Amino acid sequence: CASSQDLWSGLVQETQYF.

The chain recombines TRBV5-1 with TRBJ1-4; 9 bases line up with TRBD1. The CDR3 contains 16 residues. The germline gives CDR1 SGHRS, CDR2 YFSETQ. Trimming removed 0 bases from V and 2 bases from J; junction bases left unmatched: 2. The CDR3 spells CASSLDRGPTNEKLFF. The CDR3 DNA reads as TGCGCCAGCAGCTTGGACAGGGGGCCCACTAATGAAAAACTGTTTTTT.

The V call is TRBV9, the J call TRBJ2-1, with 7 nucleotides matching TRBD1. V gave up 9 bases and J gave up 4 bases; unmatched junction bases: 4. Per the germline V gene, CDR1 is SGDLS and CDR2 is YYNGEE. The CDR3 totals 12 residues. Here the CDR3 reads CATGTVYNEQFF. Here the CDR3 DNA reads TGTGCCACCGGGACAGTGTACAATGAGCAGTTCTTC.

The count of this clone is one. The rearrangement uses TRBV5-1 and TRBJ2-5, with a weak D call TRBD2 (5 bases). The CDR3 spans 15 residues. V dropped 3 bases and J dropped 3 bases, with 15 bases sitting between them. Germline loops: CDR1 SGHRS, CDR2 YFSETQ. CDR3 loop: CASSSAGSREETQYF. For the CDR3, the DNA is TGCGCCAGCAGCTCTGCCGGGTCGAGGGAAGAGACCCAGTACTTC.

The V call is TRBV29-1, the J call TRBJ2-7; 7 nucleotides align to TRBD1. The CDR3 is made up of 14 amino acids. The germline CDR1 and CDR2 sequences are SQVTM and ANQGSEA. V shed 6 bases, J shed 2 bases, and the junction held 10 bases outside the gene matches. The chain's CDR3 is CSVKSAQGTYEQYF. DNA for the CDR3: TGCAGCGTGAAAAGTGCACAGGGGACCTACGAGCAGTACTTC.

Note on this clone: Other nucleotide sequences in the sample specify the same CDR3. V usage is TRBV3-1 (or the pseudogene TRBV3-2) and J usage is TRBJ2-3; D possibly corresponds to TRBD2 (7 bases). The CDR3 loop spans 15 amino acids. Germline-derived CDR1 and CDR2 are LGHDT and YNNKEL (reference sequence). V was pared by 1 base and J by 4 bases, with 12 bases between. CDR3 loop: CASSQVGGAADTQYF. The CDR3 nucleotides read TGTGCCAGCAGCCAAGTAGGGGGGGCGGCAGATACGCAGTATTTT.

CDR3 sequence: CSASPRGTGMDTQYF. The DNA for the CDR3 is TGCAGTGCTAGTCCTAGGGGGACAGGGATGGATACGCAGTATTTT. The chain combines TRBV20-1 with TRBJ2-3, with 9 bases matching TRBD1. The CDR3 is made up of 15 amino acids. The J segment lost 6 bases and the V segment lost 3 bases, leaving 10 bases of the junction unmatched. Germline V gene data show CDR1 as DFQATT and CDR2 as SNEGSKA (reference sequence).

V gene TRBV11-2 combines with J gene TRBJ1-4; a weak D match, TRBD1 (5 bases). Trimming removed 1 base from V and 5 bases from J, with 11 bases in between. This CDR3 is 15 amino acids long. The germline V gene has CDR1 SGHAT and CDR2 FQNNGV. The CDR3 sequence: CASSLAGGLNEKLFF. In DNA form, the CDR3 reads TGTGCCAGCAGCTTAGCGGGGGGTCTGAATGAAAAACTGTTTTTT.

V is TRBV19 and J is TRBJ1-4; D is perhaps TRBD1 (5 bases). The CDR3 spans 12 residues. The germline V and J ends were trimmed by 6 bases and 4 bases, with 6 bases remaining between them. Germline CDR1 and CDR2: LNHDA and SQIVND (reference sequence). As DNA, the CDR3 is TGTGCCAGTAGAGGGGATAATGAAAAACTGTTTTTT. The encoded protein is CASRGDNEKLFF.

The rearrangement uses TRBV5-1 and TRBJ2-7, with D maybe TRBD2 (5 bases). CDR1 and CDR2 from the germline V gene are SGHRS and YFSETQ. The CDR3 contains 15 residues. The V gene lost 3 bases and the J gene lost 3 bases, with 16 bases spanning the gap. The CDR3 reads CASSSVDGGIYEQYF. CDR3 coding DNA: TGCGCCAGCAGCTCAGTGGACGGAGGAATCTACGAGCAGTACTTC.

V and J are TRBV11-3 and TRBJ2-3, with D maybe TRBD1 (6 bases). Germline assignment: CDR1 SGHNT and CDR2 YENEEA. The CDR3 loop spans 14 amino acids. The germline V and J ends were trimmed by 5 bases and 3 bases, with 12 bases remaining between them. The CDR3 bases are TGTGCCAGCAGCCCGGACAGATGGACAGATACGCAGTATTTT. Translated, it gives CASSPDRWTDTQYF.